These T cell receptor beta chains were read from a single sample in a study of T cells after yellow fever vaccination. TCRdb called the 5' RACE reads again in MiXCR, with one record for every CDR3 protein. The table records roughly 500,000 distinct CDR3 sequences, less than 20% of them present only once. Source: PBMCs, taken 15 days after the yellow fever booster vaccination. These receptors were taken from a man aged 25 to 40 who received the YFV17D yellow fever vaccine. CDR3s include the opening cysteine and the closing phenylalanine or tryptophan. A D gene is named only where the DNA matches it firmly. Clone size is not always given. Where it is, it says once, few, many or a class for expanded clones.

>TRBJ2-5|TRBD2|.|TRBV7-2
TGTGCCAGCACCCTTAGCGGGAGGGCCAGAGAGACCCAGTACTTC
CASTLSGRARETQYF
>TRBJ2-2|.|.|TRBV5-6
TGTGCCAGCAGCCCACTTGCGTTAAGGAACACCGGGGAGCTGTTTTTT
CASSPLALRNTGELFF
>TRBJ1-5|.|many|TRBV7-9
TGTGCCAGCAGCCGGGGGGTTAATCAGCCCCAGCATTTT
CASSRGVNQPQHF
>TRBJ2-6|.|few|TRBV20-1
TGCAGTGCCGTCCGGGACCTTCCACTTTTCTCTGGGGCCAACGTCCTGACTTTC
CSAVRDLPLFSGANVLTF
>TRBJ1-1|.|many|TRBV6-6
TGTGCCAGCAGTTCAGGCCTCCTGGGAGCTTTCTTT
CASSSGLLGAFF
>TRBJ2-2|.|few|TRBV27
TGTGCCAGCAGTTTGCAGGGGGGCAACACCGGGGAGCTGTTTTTT
CASSLQGGNTGELFF
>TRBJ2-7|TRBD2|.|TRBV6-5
TGTGCCAGCAGTTCCCCCTACGGGTCTAGCGGGAGTAACGACGAGCAGTACTTC
CASSSPYGSSGSNDEQYF
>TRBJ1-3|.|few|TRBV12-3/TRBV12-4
TGTGCCAGCAGTTTGTTCGGGTCTGGAAACACCATATATTTT
CASSLFGSGNTIYF
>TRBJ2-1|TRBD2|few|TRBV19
TGTGCCAGTAACCGACTGGGAGGGAGGGACAATGAGCAGTTCTTC
CASNRLGGRDNEQFF
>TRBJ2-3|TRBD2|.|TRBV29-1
TGCAGCGTTGAAGACGGGGGGGACGTCGTCCAACTTAGGTATTTT
CSVEDGGDVVQLRYF
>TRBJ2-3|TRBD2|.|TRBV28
TGTGCCAGCAGTTTCCCAGCGGGAGGCACAGATACGCAGTATTTT
CASSFPAGGTDTQYF
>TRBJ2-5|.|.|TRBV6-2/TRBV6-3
TGTGCCAGCAGTTATCGACTAACGCGGGAGACCCAGTACTTC
CASSYRLTRETQYF
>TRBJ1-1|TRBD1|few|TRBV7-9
TGTGCCAGCAGCGCAACAGGGGCAGGAGCTTTCTTT
CASSATGAGAFF
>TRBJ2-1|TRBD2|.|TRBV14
TGTGCCAGCAGCCCACTTGGAGCGGGAGGGTACAATGAGCAGTTCTTC
CASSPLGAGGYNEQFF
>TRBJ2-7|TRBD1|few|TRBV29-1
TGCAGCGTGGGACAGGGTCTCAGGTCCTACGAGCAGTACTTC
CSVGQGLRSYEQYF
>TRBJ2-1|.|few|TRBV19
TGTGCCAGTAGTGGACTTAGCGGTCGCTCCTACAATGAGCAGTTCTTC
CASSGLSGRSYNEQFF
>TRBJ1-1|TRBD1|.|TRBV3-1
TGTGCCAGCAGCCCTCGGGGACAGGCATTATGGAACACTGAAGCTTTCTTT
CASSPRGQALWNTEAFF
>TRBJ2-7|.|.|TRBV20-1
TGCAGTGCCAGTCCCTGGGAGGGGGCGGCGGTCGAGCAGTACTTC
CSASPWEGAAVEQYF
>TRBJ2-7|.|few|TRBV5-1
TGCGCCAGCAGACCGGCCCTCTACGAGCAGTACTTC
CASRPALYEQYF
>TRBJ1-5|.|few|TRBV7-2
TGTGCCAGCAGCTTAGCGGTCGCCGCGGGTCAGCCCCAGCATTTT
CASSLAVAAGQPQHF
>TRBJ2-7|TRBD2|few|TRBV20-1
TGCAGTGCTAGAGACTTAGCGGGGGGGCGGAACGAGCAGTACTTC
CSARDLAGGRNEQYF
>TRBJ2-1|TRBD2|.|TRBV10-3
TGTGCCATCAGTGGAGAAGCGGGAGGACGTGAGCAGTTCTTC
CAISGEAGGREQFF
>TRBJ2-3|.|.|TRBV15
TGTGCCACCTCCGAGAGATATACGCAGTATTTT
CATSERYTQYF
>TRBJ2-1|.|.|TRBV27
TGTGCCAGCAGTAAACAGACCTACAATGAGCAGTTCTTC
CASSKQTYNEQFF
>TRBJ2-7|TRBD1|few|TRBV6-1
TGTGCCAGCAGGGCCGACAGGGTCTCCTACGAGCAGTACTTC
CASRADRVSYEQYF
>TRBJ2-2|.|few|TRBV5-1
TGCGCCAGCAGCTTGTCGTTTACGACCGGGGAGCTGTTTTTT
CASSLSFTTGELFF
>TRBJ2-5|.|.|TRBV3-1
TGTGCCAGCAGCCACGTACAGGGAGGAACGACCCAGTACTTC
CASSHVQGGTTQYF
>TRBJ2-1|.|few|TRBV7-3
TGTGCCAGCAGCTTAATCCTGTCGGACAGATATGAGCAGTTCTTC
CASSLILSDRYEQFF
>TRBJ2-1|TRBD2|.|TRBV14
TGTGCCAGCAGCCCACCGGGACTAGCGTTCAATGAGCAGTTCTTC
CASSPPGLAFNEQFF
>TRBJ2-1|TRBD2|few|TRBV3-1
TGTGCCAGCAGCCAAGATGGAGGGGACTATCGGTTCTTC
CASSQDGGDYRFF
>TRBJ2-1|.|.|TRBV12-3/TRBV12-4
TGTGCCAGCAGCCGATACAGTGAGCAGTTCTTC
CASSRYSEQFF
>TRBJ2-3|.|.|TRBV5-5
TGTGCCAGCAGCTTGGTAGGACTCTCGTCAGATACGCAGTATTTT
CASSLVGLSSDTQYF
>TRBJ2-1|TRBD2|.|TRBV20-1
TGCAGTGCTAGAGGGACTAGCGGGCCTTACAATGAGCAGTTCTTC
CSARGTSGPYNEQFF
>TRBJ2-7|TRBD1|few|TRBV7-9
TGTGCCAGCAGCTCAGCAGGACAGGAGACCTCCGAGCAGTACTTC
CASSSAGQETSEQYF
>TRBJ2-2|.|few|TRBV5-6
TGTGCCAGCAGCTTAACGACCCTAAACACCGGGGAGCTGTTTTTT
CASSLTTLNTGELFF
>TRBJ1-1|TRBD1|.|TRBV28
TGTGCCAGCAGTTGGGACAGGGGGCGAGCTTTCTTT
CASSWDRGRAFF
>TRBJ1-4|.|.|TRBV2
TGTGCCAGCAGTGCCCTTGACATTATACTAAAACTGTTTTTT
CASSALDIILKLFF
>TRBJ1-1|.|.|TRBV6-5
TGTGCCAGCAGATCGGCGAACACTGTAGCTTTCTTT
CASRSANTVAFF
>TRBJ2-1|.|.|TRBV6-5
TGTGCCAGCAGTTATCAGACAGGCCGGGAGCAGTTCTTC
CASSYQTGREQFF